This T cell receptor beta chain was obtained from a study of monozygotic twins with cystic fibrosis. The study's findings and limits: Monozygotic CF twin pairs shared significantly more nucleotide-identical clonotypes than unrelated CF individuals did.

The germline V gene has CDR1 SNHLY and CDR2 FYNNEI. Trimming pared 4 bases from V and 0 bases from J, leaving 15 bases between. The CDR3 spans 16 residues. Using immunoSEQ multiplex PCR, the repertoire was profiled, and TCRdb retains in-frame clones only, with some absent. The sample includes 30,000 or so clones, just over 65% of them seen just once. In the case of this clone: Its matching antigen is unknown.

V gene TRBV2 combines with J gene TRBJ1-1, with unresolved D. The source is a girl under 18 with cystic fibrosis. What was sequenced was blood. Written as DNA, the CDR3 is TGTGCCAGCAGTGCGGAGGGTCTCACCCTGAACACTGAAGCTTTCTTT. As protein: CASSAEGLTLNTEAFF.